The clone carrying this T cell receptor (beta chain) was counted a single time. In the original analysis: Estimated nucleated cell counts came from reference gene primer amplification. Method: immunoSEQ multiplex PCR; TCRdb's copy keeps in-frame clones and lacks some. That table supplies the V and J calls and clone size; D and trimming were determined from the DNA. This sample yields some 180,000 clones, of which 75% to 85% are seen a single time; 9.5% to 12% belongs to the top ten. The record originates from a study of blood T cell repertoires in COVID-19. This receptor was identified in a middle-aged woman with COVID-19, enrolled during active disease. Sequencing was carried out using peripheral blood.

In DNA, the CDR3 is TGTGCCAGCAGCCCCTCTTTAACTGTCCAAGAGACCCAGTACTTC. Residues: CASSPSLTVQETQYF. The genes are TRBV3-1 (or the pseudogene TRBV3-2) and TRBJ2-5; D not resolved. CDR1 LGHDT and CDR2 YNNKEL come from the germline V gene (reference sequence). The V and J ends lost 4 bases and 1 base respectively, with 13 bases between them. The CDR3 has 15 amino acids.